This T cell receptor beta chain was observed in a study of vaccination and CD4 T cells after COVID-19. The CDR3 is made up of 14 amino acids. J was trimmed by 5 bases and V by 5 bases; bases with no gene match: 6. CDR1 and CDR2 (germline): MRHNA, SNTAGT. Oncomine TCR Beta short-read sequencing was applied to DNA from cultured CD4+ T cells. Cultured CD4+ T cells yielded the extracted genomic DNA. TCRdb fed the PCR reads into MiXCR, producing one record per CDR3 protein. Seen here are approximately 21,000 distinct CDR3 sequences, approximately 26% observed once, and the top ten hold approximately 10%. Treatment indicated: approximately 11-day PBMC culture with coronavirus spike peptide pools or control peptides (ViraFEST assay). It was with about 10 IU/ml IL-2 and approximately 9.7 ug/ml peptide pools that 1.5 million to 2 million PBMCs per well were cultured. Concerning this clonotype: Its antigen is still unknown.

J is TRBJ1-2 and V is TRBV6-4; 9 bases agree with TRBD1. The sequence came from a human donor with COVID-19. The sequenced sample consisted of cultured CD4+ T cells from blood. The CDR3: CASSPDRGGYGYTF. The DNA of the CDR3 is TGTGCCAGCAGTCCCGACAGGGGGGGATATGGCTACACCTTC.